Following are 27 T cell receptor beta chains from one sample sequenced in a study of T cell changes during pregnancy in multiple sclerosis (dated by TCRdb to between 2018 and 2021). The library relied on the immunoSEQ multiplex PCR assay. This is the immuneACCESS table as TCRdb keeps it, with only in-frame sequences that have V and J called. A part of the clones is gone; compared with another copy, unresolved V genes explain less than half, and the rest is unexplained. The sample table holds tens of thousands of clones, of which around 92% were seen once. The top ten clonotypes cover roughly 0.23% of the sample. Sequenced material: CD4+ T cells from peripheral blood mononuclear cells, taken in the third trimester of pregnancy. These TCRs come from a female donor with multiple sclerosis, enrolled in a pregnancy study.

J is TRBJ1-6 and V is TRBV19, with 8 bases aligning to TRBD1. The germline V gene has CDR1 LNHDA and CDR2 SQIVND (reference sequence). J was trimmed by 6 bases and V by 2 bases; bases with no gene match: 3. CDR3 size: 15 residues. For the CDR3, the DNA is TGTGCCAGTAGTATAAGACAGGGGATTAATTCACCCCTCCACTTT. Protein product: CASSIRQGINSPLHF. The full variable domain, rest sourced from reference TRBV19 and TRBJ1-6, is DGGITQSPKYLFRKEGQNVTLSCEQNLNHDAMYWYRQDPGQGLRLIYYSQIVNDFQKGDIAEGYSVSREKKESFPLTVTSAQKNPTAFYLCASSIRQGINSPLHFGNGTRLTVT.

CDR3 in amino acids: CASFTGGGNYGYTF. Here the CDR3 DNA reads TGTGCCAGTTTCACCGGGGGAGGGAACTATGGCTACACCTTC. The chain has TRBV19 and TRBJ1-2; D perhaps matches TRBD1 (5 bases). The germline V gene encodes CDR1 LNHDA and CDR2 SQIVND (reference sequence). Trimming stripped 8 bases from V and 2 bases from J, with 15 bases between. This CDR3 contains 14 residues.

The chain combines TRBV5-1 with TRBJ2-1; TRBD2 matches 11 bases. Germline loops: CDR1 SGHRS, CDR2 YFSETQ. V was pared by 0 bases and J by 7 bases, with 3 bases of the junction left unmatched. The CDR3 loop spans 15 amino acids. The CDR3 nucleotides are TGCGCCAGCAGCTTGGGACTAGCGGGATTAAATGAGCAGTTCTTC. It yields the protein CASSLGLAGLNEQFF.

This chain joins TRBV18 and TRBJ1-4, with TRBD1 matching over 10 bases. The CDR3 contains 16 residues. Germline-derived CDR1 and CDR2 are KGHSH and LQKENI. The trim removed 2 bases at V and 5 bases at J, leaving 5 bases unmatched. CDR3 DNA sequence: TGTGCCAGCTCACCAGGGACAGGGGCGGGAAATGAAAAACTGTTTTTT. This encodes CASSPGTGAGNEKLFF.

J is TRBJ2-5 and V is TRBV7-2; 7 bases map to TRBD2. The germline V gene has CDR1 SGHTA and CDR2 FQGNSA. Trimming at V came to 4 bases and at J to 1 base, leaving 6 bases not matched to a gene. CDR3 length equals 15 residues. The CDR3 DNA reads TGTGCCAGCAGCTGGTCGACTAGCCCCCAAGAGACCCAGTACTTC. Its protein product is CASSWSTSPQETQYF.

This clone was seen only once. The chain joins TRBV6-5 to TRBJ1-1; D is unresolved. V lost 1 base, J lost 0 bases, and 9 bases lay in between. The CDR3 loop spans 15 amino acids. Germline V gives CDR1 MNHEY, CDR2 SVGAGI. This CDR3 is CASSYYGFLNTEAFF. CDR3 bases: TGTGCCAGCAGTTACTACGGTTTTCTGAACACTGAAGCTTTCTTT.

The DNA for the CDR3 is TGTGCCAGCAAGTGGGGCTTGGTAGCGGGGCTCGATGAGCAGTTCTTC. Protein: CASKWGLVAGLDEQFF. J is TRBJ2-1 and V is TRBV2; TRBD2 matches 8 bases. V was clipped by 7 bases and J by 8 bases; unmatched bases: 16. The germline V gene encodes CDR1 SNHLY and CDR2 FYNNEI. The CDR3 totals 16 residues.

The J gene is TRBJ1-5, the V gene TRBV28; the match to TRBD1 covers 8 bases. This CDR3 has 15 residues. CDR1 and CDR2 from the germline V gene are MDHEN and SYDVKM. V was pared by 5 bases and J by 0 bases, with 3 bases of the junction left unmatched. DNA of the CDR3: TGTGCCAGCAGTAGGGGACAGGCTAGCAATCAGCCCCAGCATTTT. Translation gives CASSRGQASNQPQHF.

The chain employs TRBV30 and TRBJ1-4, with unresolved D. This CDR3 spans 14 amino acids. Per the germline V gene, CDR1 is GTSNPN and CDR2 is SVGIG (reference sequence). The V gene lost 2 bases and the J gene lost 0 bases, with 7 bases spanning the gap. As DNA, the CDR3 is TGTGCCTGGAGTCGCGGTCCAACTAATGAAAAACTGTTTTTT. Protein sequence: CAWSRGPTNEKLFF. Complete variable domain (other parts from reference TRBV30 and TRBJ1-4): SQTIHQWPATLVQPVGSPLSLECTVEGTSNPNLYWYRQAAGRGLQLLFYSVGIGQISSEVPQNLSASRPQDRQFILSSKKLLLSDSGFYLCAWSRGPTNEKLFFGSGTQLSVL.

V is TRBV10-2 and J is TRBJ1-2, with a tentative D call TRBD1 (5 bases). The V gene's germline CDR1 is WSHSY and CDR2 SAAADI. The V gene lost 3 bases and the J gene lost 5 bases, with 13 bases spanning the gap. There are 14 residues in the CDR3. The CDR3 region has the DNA TGCGCCAGCAGTGATGTTACAGGAGGGTATGGCTACACCTTC. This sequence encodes CASSDVTGGYGYTF.

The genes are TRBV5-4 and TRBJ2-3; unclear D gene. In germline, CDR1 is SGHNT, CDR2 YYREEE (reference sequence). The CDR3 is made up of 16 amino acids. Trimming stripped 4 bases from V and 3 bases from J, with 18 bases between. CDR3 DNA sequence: TGTGCCAGCAGCCCCTTCCAGGCATCAGGTACAGATACGCAGTATTTT. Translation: CASSPFQASGTDTQYF.

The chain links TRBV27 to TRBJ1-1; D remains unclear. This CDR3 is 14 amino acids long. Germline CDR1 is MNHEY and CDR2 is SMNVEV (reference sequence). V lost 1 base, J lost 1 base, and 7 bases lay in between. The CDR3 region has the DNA TGTGCCAGCAGTTTATTCCCCGGGAACACTGAAGCTTTCTTT. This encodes CASSLFPGNTEAFF.

Written as DNA, the CDR3 is TGTGCCAGCTCACCAAATCCAGGGGGTCCTAATTCACCCCTCCACTTT. Translating gives CASSPNPGGPNSPLHF. The V gene is TRBV18, the J gene TRBJ1-6; 7 bases align to TRBD1. The CDR3 is 16 residues long. Germline-derived CDR1 and CDR2 are KGHSH and LQKENI. V dropped 2 bases and J dropped 6; count of bases not matched to a gene: 7.

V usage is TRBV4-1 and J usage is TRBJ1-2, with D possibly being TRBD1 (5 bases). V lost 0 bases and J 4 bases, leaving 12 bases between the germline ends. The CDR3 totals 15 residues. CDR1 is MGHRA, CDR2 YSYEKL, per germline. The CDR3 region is CASSQDGGVSYGYTF. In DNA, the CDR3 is TGCGCCAGCAGCCAAGATGGGGGGGTCAGCTATGGCTACACCTTC.

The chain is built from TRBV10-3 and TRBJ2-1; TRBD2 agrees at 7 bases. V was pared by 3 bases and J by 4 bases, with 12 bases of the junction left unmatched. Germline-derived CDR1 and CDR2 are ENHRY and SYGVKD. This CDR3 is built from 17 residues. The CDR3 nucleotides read TGTGCCATCAGTGAAGGCCTGGGGGGGAGGAGATACAATGAGCAGTTCTTC. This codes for CAISEGLGGRRYNEQFF.

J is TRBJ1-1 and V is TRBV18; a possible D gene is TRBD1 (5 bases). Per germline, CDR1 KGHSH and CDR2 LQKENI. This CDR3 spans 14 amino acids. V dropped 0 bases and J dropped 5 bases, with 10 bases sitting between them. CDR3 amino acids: CASSPPAGFTEAFF. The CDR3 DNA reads TGTGCCAGCTCACCACCGGCAGGGTTTACTGAAGCTTTCTTT.

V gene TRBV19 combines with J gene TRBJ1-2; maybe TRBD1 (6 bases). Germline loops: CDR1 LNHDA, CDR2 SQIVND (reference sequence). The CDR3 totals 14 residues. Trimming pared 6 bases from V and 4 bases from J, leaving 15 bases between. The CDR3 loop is CASRLRGQIYGYTF. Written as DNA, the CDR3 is TGTGCCAGTAGGCTCCGCGGACAGATCTATGGCTACACCTTC.

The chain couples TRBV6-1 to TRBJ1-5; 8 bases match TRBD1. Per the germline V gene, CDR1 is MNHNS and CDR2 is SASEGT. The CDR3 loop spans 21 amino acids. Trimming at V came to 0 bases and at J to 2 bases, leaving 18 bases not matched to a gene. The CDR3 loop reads CASSEAGIGQGLGRGNQPQHF. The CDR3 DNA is TGTGCCAGCAGTGAAGCGGGGATAGGACAGGGATTGGGACGGGGCAATCAGCCCCAGCATTTT.

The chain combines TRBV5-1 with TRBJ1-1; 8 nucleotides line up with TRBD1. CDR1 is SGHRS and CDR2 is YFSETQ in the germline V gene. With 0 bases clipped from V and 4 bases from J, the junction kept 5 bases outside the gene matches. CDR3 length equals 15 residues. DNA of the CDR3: TGCGCCAGCAGCTTGGTTACAGGGGGGATCACTGAAGCTTTCTTT. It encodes CASSLVTGGITEAFF.

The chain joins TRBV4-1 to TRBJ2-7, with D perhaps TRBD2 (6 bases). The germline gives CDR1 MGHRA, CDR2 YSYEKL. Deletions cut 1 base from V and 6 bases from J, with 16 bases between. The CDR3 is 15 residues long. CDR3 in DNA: TGCGCCAGCAGCCAAGTGCCAGGGAGGTTCATCGAGCAGTACTTC. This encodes CASSQVPGRFIEQYF.

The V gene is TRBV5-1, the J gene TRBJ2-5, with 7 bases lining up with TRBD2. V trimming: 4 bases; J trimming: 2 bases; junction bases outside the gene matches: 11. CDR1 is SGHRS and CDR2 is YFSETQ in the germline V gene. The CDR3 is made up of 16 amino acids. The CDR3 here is CASSLGLGGGQETQYF. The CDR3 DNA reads TGCGCCAGCAGCCTTGGATTGGGGGGGGGACAAGAGACCCAGTACTTC.

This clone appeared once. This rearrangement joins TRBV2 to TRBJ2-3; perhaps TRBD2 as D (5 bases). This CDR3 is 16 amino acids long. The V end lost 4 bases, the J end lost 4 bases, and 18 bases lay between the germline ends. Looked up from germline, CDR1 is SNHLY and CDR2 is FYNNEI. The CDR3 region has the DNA TGTGCCAGCAGTGCGGGGATCGGAAGGAGCGCAGATACGCAGTATTTT. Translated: CASSAGIGRSADTQYF.

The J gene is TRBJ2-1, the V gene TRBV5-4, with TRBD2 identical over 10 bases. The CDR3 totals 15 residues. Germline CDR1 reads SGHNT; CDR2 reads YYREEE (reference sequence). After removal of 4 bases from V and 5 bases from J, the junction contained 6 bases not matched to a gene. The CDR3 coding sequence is TGTGCCAGCAGCCCGGGACTAGCGAGCGACAATGAGCAGTTCTTC. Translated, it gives CASSPGLASDNEQFF.

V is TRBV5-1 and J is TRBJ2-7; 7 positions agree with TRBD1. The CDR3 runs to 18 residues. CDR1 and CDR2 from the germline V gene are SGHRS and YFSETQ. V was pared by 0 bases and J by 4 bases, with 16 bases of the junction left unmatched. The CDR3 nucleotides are TGCGCCAGCAGCTTGGGGGGACAGATTACACTCGGTGGTTACGAGCAGTACTTC. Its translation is CASSLGGQITLGGYEQYF.

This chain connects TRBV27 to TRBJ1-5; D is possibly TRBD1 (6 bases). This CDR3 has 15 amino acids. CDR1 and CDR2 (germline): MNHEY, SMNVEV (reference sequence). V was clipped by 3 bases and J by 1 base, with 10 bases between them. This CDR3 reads CASSLTRGSNQPQHF. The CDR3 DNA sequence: TGTGCCAGCAGTTTGACCAGGGGAAGCAATCAGCCCCAGCATTTT.

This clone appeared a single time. CDR3 bases: TGTGCCAGTAGTGGCACAGGGACCGGGGAGCTGTTTTTT. Its translation: CASSGTGTGELFF. The chain links TRBV19 to TRBJ2-2, with D tentatively TRBD1 (6 bases). The CDR3 loop spans 13 amino acids. The germline gives CDR1 LNHDA, CDR2 SQIVND (reference sequence). Trimming pared 5 bases from V and 5 bases from J, leaving 9 bases between.

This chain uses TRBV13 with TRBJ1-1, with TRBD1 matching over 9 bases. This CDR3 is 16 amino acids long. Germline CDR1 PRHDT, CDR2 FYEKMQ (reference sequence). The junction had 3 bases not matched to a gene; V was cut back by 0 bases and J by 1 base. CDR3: CASSLGTGGWNTEAFF. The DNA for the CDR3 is TGTGCCAGCAGCTTAGGGACAGGGGGTTGGAACACTGAAGCTTTCTTT.